Listed below are T cell receptor beta chains from one sample, sequenced in a study of blood T cell repertoires in COVID-19. The data were produced by immunoSEQ multiplex PCR, yet TCRdb's version contains in-frame clones alone and is incomplete. The data contain around 110,000 clones, over 70% of them seen just once; the ten biggest clones take up about 1%. The specimen was peripheral blood. The source of these receptors is a human donor with acute or convalescent COVID-19. The donor label of this sample is uncertain. Each CDR3 is given with its conserved first and last residue. The D gene is left open where the match is weak. The listing skips clone size in some rows; elsewhere it reads once, few, many or a size class.

v_call: TRBV29-1
clone_size: -
j_call: TRBJ1-6
d_call: -
cdr3_nt: TGCAGCGTTTCTAGCTCCTATAATTCACCCCTCCACTTT
cdr3_aa: CSVSSSYNSPLHF

v_call: TRBV5-6
clone_size: -
j_call: TRBJ1-1
d_call: -
cdr3_nt: TGTGCCAGCAGCTTGATCAAGAGGGGGTTGCGGACTGAAGCTTTCTTT
cdr3_aa: CASSLIKRGLRTEAFF

v_call: TRBV5-6
clone_size: -
j_call: TRBJ1-2
d_call: -
cdr3_nt: TGTGCCAGCAGCTTGGCCGGTCGTTATGGCTACACCTTC
cdr3_aa: CASSLAGRYGYTF

v_call: TRBV2
clone_size: -
j_call: TRBJ2-1
d_call: TRBD2
cdr3_nt: TGTGCCAGCAGTTATACTAGCGGGGAGCAGTTCTTC
cdr3_aa: CASSYTSGEQFF

v_call: TRBV5-1
clone_size: many
j_call: TRBJ1-6
d_call: -
cdr3_nt: TGCGCCAGCAAAGGGCCCTCCGACAGGCAACGAACTAACGACTCACCCCTCCACTTT
cdr3_aa: CASKGPSDRQRTNDSPLHF

v_call: TRBV4-1
clone_size: -
j_call: TRBJ1-4
d_call: TRBD1
cdr3_nt: TGCGCCAGCAGCCTAAGTCGTGGGACAGGGGCTGAAAAACTGTTTTTT
cdr3_aa: CASSLSRGTGAEKLFF

v_call: TRBV24-1
clone_size: -
j_call: TRBJ2-4
d_call: TRBD1
cdr3_nt: TGTGCCACCAGTGGCGCCCCGGGACAGGGTAACTCTAGAGGCAAAAACATTCAGTACTTC
cdr3_aa: CATSGAPGQGNSRGKNIQYF

v_call: TRBV5-6
clone_size: few
j_call: TRBJ2-5
d_call: -
cdr3_nt: TGTGCCAGCAGCTTGCGCTCGGGAGAGACCCAGTACTTC
cdr3_aa: CASSLRSGETQYF

v_call: TRBV27
clone_size: -
j_call: TRBJ2-1
d_call: -
cdr3_nt: TGTGCCAGCAGTTTATCGAAAAGTAGTCCTGTGTTCTCCTACAATGAGCAGTTCTTC
cdr3_aa: CASSLSKSSPVFSYNEQFF

v_call: TRBV21-1
clone_size: -
j_call: TRBJ1-1
d_call: -
cdr3_nt: TGTGCCAGCTATTGCGCTCCTGGGCAAACGGGGACTGAAGCTTTCTTT
cdr3_aa: CASYCAPGQTGTEAFF

v_call: TRBV28
clone_size: -
j_call: TRBJ2-2
d_call: -
cdr3_nt: TGTGCCAGCAGTTTAAACAGCCCGGTGTTCGCCAACACCGGGGAGCTGTTTTTT
cdr3_aa: CASSLNSPVFANTGELFF

v_call: TRBV19
clone_size: once
j_call: TRBJ1-2
d_call: -
cdr3_nt: TGTGCCAGTAGTAACTACTATGGCTACACCTTC
cdr3_aa: CASSNYYGYTF

v_call: TRBV19
clone_size: -
j_call: TRBJ1-5
d_call: TRBD1
cdr3_nt: TGTGCCAGTAGTCCCCGGGACAGGGGGTCCAATCAGCCCCAGCATTTT
cdr3_aa: CASSPRDRGSNQPQHF

v_call: TRBV2
clone_size: -
j_call: TRBJ1-6
d_call: -
cdr3_nt: TGTGCCAGCAGGACCACCGGGACTAGTGTATCACCCCTCCACTTT
cdr3_aa: CASRTTGTSVSPLHF

v_call: TRBV4-1
clone_size: -
j_call: TRBJ2-3
d_call: -
cdr3_nt: TGCGCCAGCAGCCAAGTCATTGAGGGACTCCGAAGAGCCGGCACAGATACGCAGTATTTT
cdr3_aa: CASSQVIEGLRRAGTDTQYF

v_call: TRBV4-1
clone_size: -
j_call: TRBJ1-2
d_call: TRBD1
cdr3_nt: TGCGCCAGCAGCCAAGGTACAGGGGTCGGAGGCTACACCTTC
cdr3_aa: CASSQGTGVGGYTF

v_call: TRBV4-1
clone_size: -
j_call: TRBJ2-7
d_call: -
cdr3_nt: TGCGCCAGCAGCCACGCAGGGGTCTCCTACGAGCAGTACTTC
cdr3_aa: CASSHAGVSYEQYF

v_call: TRBV24-1
clone_size: -
j_call: TRBJ2-2
d_call: -
cdr3_nt: TGTGCCACCAGTGATCGGGAATGGGGCGGGGAGCTGTTTTTT
cdr3_aa: CATSDREWGGELFF

v_call: TRBV5-1
clone_size: -
j_call: TRBJ2-7
d_call: -
cdr3_nt: TGCGCCAGCAGCTTGGGGTGGTGGGGGGAGCCCTACGAGCAGTACTTC
cdr3_aa: CASSLGWWGEPYEQYF

v_call: TRBV6-6
clone_size: -
j_call: TRBJ1-5
d_call: TRBD1
cdr3_nt: TGTGCCAGCAGTGGACCCCAGGGGGCCCTCAATCAGCCCCAGCATTTT
cdr3_aa: CASSGPQGALNQPQHF

v_call: TRBV30
clone_size: -
j_call: TRBJ1-5
d_call: -
cdr3_nt: TGTGCCTGGAGTCAAGGAGTCACCCCAGAATGGCCCCAGCATTTT
cdr3_aa: CAWSQGVTPEWPQHF

v_call: TRBV5-6
clone_size: -
j_call: TRBJ2-7
d_call: -
cdr3_nt: TGTGCCAGCAGCTTGGCTCTAGGGGACTACGAGCAGTACTTC
cdr3_aa: CASSLALGDYEQYF

v_call: TRBV11-3
clone_size: -
j_call: TRBJ2-6
d_call: TRBD1
cdr3_nt: TGTGCCAGCAGCTCCAATACCCAGGGGGCTGGGGCCAACGTCCTGACTTTC
cdr3_aa: CASSSNTQGAGANVLTF

v_call: TRBV30
clone_size: -
j_call: TRBJ2-3
d_call: -
cdr3_nt: TGTGCCTGGAGTCAGGGATTCTTGGGCACAGATACGCAGTATTTT
cdr3_aa: CAWSQGFLGTDTQYF

v_call: TRBV14
clone_size: -
j_call: TRBJ2-2
d_call: -
cdr3_nt: TGTGCCAGCAGCCGTTCCAAGGGAGCCGGGGAGCTGTTTTTT
cdr3_aa: CASSRSKGAGELFF

v_call: TRBV30
clone_size: few
j_call: TRBJ1-5
d_call: TRBD1
cdr3_nt: TGTGCCTGGAGTTGGCAGGGGGCCGGTCAGCCCCAGCATTTT
cdr3_aa: CAWSWQGAGQPQHF

v_call: TRBV19
clone_size: -
j_call: TRBJ1-1
d_call: -
cdr3_nt: TGTGCCAGTAGTATGGGGAGGAGAGGTGAAGCTTTCTTT
cdr3_aa: CASSMGRRGEAFF

v_call: TRBV9
clone_size: -
j_call: TRBJ2-3
d_call: -
cdr3_nt: TGTGCCAGCAGCCTACGTGGTACGCAGTATTTT
cdr3_aa: CASSLRGTQYF

v_call: TRBV10-3
clone_size: -
j_call: TRBJ1-2
d_call: TRBD1
cdr3_nt: TGTGCCATCAGTCAACAGGGGAACTATGGCTACACCTTC
cdr3_aa: CAISQQGNYGYTF

v_call: TRBV5-5
clone_size: -
j_call: TRBJ2-3
d_call: -
cdr3_nt: TGTGCCAGCAGCTTGGTGGGACATATCCCAGATACGCAGTATTTT
cdr3_aa: CASSLVGHIPDTQYF

v_call: TRBV18
clone_size: -
j_call: TRBJ2-5
d_call: -
cdr3_nt: TGTGCCAGCTCACCTCTTGACAGACAAGAGACCCAGTACTTC
cdr3_aa: CASSPLDRQETQYF

v_call: TRBV11-2
clone_size: few
j_call: TRBJ2-1
d_call: -
cdr3_nt: TGTGCCAGCAGCACTACCGGGACACCTAACAATGAGCAGTTCTTC
cdr3_aa: CASSTTGTPNNEQFF

v_call: TRBV7-8
clone_size: -
j_call: TRBJ1-5
d_call: -
cdr3_nt: TGTGCCAGCAGCCCCGACAGGAATCAGCCCCAGCATTTT
cdr3_aa: CASSPDRNQPQHF

v_call: TRBV7-9
clone_size: -
j_call: TRBJ1-2
d_call: TRBD1
cdr3_nt: TGTGCCAGCAGAAGGACAGGCGGCTACACCTTC
cdr3_aa: CASRRTGGYTF

v_call: TRBV5-1
clone_size: -
j_call: TRBJ2-1
d_call: -
cdr3_nt: TGCGCCAGCAGAAATCCATTCATCTCAGATAATGAGCAGTTCTTC
cdr3_aa: CASRNPFISDNEQFF

v_call: TRBV4-1
clone_size: few
j_call: TRBJ1-5
d_call: TRBD1
cdr3_nt: TGCGCCAGCAGACCAACAGGGGGCAATCAGCCCCAGCATTTT
cdr3_aa: CASRPTGGNQPQHF

v_call: TRBV7-9
clone_size: -
j_call: TRBJ1-5
d_call: -
cdr3_nt: TGTGCCAGCAGCTTATCAGGGGGCAATCAGCCCCAGCATTTT
cdr3_aa: CASSLSGGNQPQHF

v_call: TRBV18
clone_size: -
j_call: TRBJ1-1
d_call: -
cdr3_nt: TGTGCCAGCTCACCAAACAGTTTCAACACTGAAGCTTTCTTT
cdr3_aa: CASSPNSFNTEAFF

v_call: TRBV19
clone_size: few
j_call: TRBJ2-3
d_call: TRBD2
cdr3_nt: TGTGCCAGTAGTATGAGGTCGTCGCTTCGGGGGGAAGATACGCAGTATTTT
cdr3_aa: CASSMRSSLRGEDTQYF

v_call: TRBV3-1/TRBV3-2
clone_size: many
j_call: TRBJ1-1
d_call: -
cdr3_nt: TGTGCCAGCAGCCAAGCCTTCCCGAGCACTGAAGCTTTCTTT
cdr3_aa: CASSQAFPSTEAFF

v_call: TRBV4-1
clone_size: -
j_call: TRBJ1-1
d_call: -
cdr3_nt: TGCGCCAGCAGCCAGCCGTTACAGGGTAACACTGAAGCTTTCTTT
cdr3_aa: CASSQPLQGNTEAFF

v_call: TRBV7-2
clone_size: -
j_call: TRBJ2-7
d_call: TRBD1
cdr3_nt: TGTGCCAGCGGGGTGGACAGGAATGCCGAGCAGTACTTC
cdr3_aa: CASGVDRNAEQYF

v_call: TRBV19
clone_size: -
j_call: TRBJ1-5
d_call: -
cdr3_nt: TGTGCCAGTAGTACTGGTGGGGGCCGTTTCCAGCCCCAGCATTTT
cdr3_aa: CASSTGGGRFQPQHF

v_call: TRBV24-1
clone_size: -
j_call: TRBJ2-2
d_call: TRBD2
cdr3_nt: TGTGCCACCAGTGATTTACTAGCGGCGAACACCGGGGAGCTGTTTTTT
cdr3_aa: CATSDLLAANTGELFF

v_call: TRBV12-3/TRBV12-4
clone_size: few
j_call: TRBJ2-7
d_call: TRBD1
cdr3_nt: TGTGCCAGCAGTCTAGGGGGCACCTACGAGCAGTACTTC
cdr3_aa: CASSLGGTYEQYF

v_call: TRBV7-2
clone_size: -
j_call: TRBJ2-5
d_call: TRBD2
cdr3_nt: TGTGCCAGCAGCCCCGGGGGGGCATGGGAGACCCAGTACTTC
cdr3_aa: CASSPGGAWETQYF

v_call: TRBV18
clone_size: -
j_call: TRBJ2-3
d_call: -
cdr3_nt: TGTGCCAGCTCACCACGTCCGAGACAGAGCACAGATACGCAGTATTTT
cdr3_aa: CASSPRPRQSTDTQYF

v_call: TRBV7-3
clone_size: -
j_call: TRBJ1-6
d_call: -
cdr3_nt: TGTGCCAGCAGCCAAGCGGGACCTAATTCACCCCTCCACTTT
cdr3_aa: CASSQAGPNSPLHF

v_call: TRBV9
clone_size: -
j_call: TRBJ1-3
d_call: TRBD1
cdr3_nt: TGTGCCAGCAGCCTGACAGGGCAGATACTCGCTGGAAACACCATATATTTT
cdr3_aa: CASSLTGQILAGNTIYF

v_call: TRBV13
clone_size: -
j_call: TRBJ1-1
d_call: -
cdr3_nt: TGTGCCAGCAGCTTACGCAGGCCGAACACTGAAGCTTTCTTT
cdr3_aa: CASSLRRPNTEAFF

v_call: TRBV29-1
clone_size: -
j_call: TRBJ1-2
d_call: -
cdr3_nt: TGCAGCGTTGAAAAGATCGGTGGCTACACCTTC
cdr3_aa: CSVEKIGGYTF